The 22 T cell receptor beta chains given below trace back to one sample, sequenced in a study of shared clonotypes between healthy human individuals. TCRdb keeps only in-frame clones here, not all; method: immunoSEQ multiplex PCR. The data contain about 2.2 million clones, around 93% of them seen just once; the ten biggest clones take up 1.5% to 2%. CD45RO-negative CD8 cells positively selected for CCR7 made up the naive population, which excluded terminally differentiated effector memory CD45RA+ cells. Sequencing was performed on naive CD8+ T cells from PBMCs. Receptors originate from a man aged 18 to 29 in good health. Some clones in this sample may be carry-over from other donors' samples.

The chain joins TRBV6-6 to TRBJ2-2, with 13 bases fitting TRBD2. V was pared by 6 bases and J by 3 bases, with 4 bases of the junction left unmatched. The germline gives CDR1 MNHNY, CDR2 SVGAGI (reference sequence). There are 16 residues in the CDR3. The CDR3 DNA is TGTGCCAGCAGCCAGGGACTAGCGGGATACACCGGGGAGCTGTTTTTT. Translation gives CASSQGLAGYTGELFF.

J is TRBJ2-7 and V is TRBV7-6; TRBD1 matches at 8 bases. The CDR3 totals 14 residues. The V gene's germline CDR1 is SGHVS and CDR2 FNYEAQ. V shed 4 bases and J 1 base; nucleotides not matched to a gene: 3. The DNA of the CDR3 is TGTGCCAGCAGCTCACAGGGGGAATCCTACGAGCAGTACTTC. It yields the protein CASSSQGESYEQYF.

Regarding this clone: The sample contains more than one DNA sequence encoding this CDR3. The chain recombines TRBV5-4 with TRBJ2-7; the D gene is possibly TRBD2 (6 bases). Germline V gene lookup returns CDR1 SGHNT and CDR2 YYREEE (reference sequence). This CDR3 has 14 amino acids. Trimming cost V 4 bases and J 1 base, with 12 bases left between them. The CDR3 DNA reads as TGTGCCAGCAGCAGCCGGGACTCTTCCTACGAGCAGTACTTC. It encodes CASSSRDSSYEQYF.

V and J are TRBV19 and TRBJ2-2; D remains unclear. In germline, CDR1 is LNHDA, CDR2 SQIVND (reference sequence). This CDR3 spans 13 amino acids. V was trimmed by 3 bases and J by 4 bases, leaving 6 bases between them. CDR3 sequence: CASSMVVTGELFF. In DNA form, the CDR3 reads TGTGCCAGTAGTATGGTAGTCACCGGGGAGCTGTTTTTT.

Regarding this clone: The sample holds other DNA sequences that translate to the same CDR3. The CDR3 here is CSVSGSSYNEQFF. For the CDR3, the DNA is TGCAGCGTTAGCGGGAGCTCCTACAATGAGCAGTTCTTC. This chain links TRBV29-1 with TRBJ2-1; 8 bases map to TRBD2. The germline V gene encodes CDR1 SQVTM and CDR2 ANQGSEA. The CDR3 covers 13 residues. Germline trimming cut 5 bases from V and 0 bases from J; bases unmatched to any gene: 0.

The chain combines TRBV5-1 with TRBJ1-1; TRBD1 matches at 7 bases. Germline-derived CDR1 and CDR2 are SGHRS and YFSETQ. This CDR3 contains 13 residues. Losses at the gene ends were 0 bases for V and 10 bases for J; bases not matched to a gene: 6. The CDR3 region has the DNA TGCGCCAGCAGCTTGGGAGGGGGCCTCGGAGCTTTCTTT. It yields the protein CASSLGGGLGAFF.

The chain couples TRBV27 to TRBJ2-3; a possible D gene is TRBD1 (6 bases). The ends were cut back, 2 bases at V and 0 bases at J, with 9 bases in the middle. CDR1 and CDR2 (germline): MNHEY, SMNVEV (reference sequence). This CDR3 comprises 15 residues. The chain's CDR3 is CASSLDRLSTDTQYF. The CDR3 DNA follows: TGTGCCAGCAGTTTAGACAGGCTTAGCACAGATACGCAGTATTTT.

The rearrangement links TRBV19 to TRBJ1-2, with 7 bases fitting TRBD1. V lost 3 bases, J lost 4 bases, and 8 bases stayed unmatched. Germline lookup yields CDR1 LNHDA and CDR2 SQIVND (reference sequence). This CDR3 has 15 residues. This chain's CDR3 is CASSIDREGSYGYTF. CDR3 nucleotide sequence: TGTGCCAGTAGTATCGACAGGGAAGGAAGCTATGGCTACACCTTC.

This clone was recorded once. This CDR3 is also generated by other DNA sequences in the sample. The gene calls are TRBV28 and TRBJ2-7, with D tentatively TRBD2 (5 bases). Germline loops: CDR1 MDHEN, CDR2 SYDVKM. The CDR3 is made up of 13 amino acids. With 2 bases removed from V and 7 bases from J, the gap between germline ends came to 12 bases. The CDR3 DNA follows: TGTGCCAGCAGTTTAAAGATGACGGGGGAGCAGTACTTC. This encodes CASSLKMTGEQYF.

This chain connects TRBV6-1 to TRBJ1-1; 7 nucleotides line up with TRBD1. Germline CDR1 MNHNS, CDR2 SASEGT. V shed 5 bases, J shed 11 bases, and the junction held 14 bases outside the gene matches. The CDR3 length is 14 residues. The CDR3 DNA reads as TGTGCCAGCAGTTCCCTAGGGGGCATGCCATTGGCTTTCTTT. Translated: CASSSLGGMPLAFF.

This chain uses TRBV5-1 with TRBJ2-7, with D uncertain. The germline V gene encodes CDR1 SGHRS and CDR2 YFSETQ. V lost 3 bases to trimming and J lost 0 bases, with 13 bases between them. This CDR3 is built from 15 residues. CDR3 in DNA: TGCGCCAGCAGCTGGGTCGAAGGGTTCTCCTACGAGCAGTACTTC. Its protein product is CASSWVEGFSYEQYF.

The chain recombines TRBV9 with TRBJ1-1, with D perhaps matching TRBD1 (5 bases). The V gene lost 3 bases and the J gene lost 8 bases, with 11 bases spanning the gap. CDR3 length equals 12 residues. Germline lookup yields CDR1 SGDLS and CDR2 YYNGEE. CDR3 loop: CASSGGTDEAFF. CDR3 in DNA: TGTGCCAGCAGCGGGGGGACGGACGAAGCTTTCTTT.

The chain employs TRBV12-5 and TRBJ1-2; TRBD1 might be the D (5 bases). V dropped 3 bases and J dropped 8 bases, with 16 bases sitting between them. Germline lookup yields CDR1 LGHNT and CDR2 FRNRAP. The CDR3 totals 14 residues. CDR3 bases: TGTGCTAGTGGTTTTCACCCGGGACGGTCCGGCTACACCTTC. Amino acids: CASGFHPGRSGYTF. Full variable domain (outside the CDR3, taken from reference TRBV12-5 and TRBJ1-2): DARVTQTPRHKVTEMGQEVTMRCQPILGHNTVFWYRQTMMQGLELLAYFRNRAPLDDSGMPKDRFSAEMPDATLATLKIQPSEPRDSAVYFCASGFHPGRSGYTFGSGTRLTVV.

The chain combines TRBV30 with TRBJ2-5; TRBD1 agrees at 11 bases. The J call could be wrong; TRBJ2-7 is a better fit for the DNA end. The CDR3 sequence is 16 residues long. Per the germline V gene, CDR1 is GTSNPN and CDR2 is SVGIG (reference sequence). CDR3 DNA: TGTGCCTGCACACCTCTCGGGACAGGGGGATCCTACGAGCAGTACTTC. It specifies CACTPLGTGGSYEQYF.

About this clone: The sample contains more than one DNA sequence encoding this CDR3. Here the CDR3 DNA reads TGCGCCAGCAGCTTCCAAGAGACCCAGTACTTC. As protein: CASSFQETQYF. This chain links TRBV5-1 with TRBJ2-5, with D hard to call. Trimming took off 2 bases at V and 1 base at J, with 0 bases between the two ends. Germline CDR1 and CDR2: SGHRS and YFSETQ. The CDR3 spans 11 residues.

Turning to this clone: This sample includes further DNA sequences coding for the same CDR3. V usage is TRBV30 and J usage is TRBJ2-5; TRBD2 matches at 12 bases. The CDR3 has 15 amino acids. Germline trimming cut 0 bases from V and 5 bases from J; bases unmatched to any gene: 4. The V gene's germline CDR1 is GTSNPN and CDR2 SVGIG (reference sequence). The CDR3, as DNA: TGTGCCTGGAGTGTGAGACTAGCGGGAGTTGAGACCCAGTACTTC. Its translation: CAWSVRLAGVETQYF.

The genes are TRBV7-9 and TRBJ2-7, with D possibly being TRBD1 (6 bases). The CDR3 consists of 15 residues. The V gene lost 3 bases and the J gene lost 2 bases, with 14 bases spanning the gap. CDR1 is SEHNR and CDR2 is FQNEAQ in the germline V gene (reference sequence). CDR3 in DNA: TGTGCCAGCAGCTTTAGACAGGAGCTACCCTACGAGCAGTACTTC. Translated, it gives CASSFRQELPYEQYF.

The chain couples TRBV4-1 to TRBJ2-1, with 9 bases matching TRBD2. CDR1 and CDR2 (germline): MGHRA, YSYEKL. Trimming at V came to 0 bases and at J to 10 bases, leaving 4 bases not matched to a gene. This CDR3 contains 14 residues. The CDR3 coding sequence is TGCGCCAGCAGCCAAGATGGGACTAGCCGCGAGCAGTTCTTC. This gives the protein CASSQDGTSREQFF.

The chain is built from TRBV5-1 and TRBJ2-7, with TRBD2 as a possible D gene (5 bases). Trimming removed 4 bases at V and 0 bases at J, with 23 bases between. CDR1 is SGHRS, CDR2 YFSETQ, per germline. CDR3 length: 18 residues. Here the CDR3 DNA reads TGCGCCAGCAGCATGCACCTGATAAGCGGAGCGAGCTCCTACGAGCAGTACTTC. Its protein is CASSMHLISGASSYEQYF.

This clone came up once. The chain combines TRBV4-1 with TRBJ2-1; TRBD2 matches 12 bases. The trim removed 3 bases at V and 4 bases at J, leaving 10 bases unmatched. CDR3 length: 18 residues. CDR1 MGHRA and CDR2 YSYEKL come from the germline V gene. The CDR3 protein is CASSQSPRLAGEYNEQFF. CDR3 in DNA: TGCGCCAGCAGCCAGAGCCCTAGACTAGCGGGGGAATACAATGAGCAGTTCTTC.

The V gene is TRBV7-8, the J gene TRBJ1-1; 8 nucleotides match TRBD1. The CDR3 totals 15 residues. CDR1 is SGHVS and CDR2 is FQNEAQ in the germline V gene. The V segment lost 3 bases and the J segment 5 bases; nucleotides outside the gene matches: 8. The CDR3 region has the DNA TGTGCCAGCAGCTTTATCCCAGGGGGCATTACTGAAGCTTTCTTT. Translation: CASSFIPGGITEAFF.

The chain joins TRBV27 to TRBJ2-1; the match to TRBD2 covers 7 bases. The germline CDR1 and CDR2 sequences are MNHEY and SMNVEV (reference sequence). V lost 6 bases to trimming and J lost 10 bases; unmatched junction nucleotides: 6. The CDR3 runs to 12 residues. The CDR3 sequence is CASSAGLVEQFF. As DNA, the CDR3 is TGTGCCAGCAGCGCAGGACTAGTCGAGCAGTTCTTC.